The 8 T cell receptor beta chains presented below share a single source sample, sequenced in a study of control samples from healthy donors and cancer patients. Method: immunoSEQ multiplex PCR; TCRdb's copy keeps in-frame clones and lacks some. The repertoire holds around 140,000 clones, with around 94% as singletons. The sample taken for sequencing was blood. All receptors derive from a man in his forties or fifties in good health.

This clone was picked up a small number of times. V usage is TRBV2 and J usage is TRBJ2-7; possibly TRBD2 for D (5 bases). Germline V gives CDR1 SNHLY, CDR2 FYNNEI. This CDR3 has 13 amino acids. With 1 base removed from V and 5 bases from J, the gap between germline ends came to 9 bases. This CDR3 reads CASSEGLANEQYF. The CDR3 DNA is TGTGCCAGCAGTGAAGGCCTAGCCAACGAGCAGTACTTC.

The chain joins TRBV3-1 (or the pseudogene TRBV3-2) to TRBJ1-1; D is perhaps TRBD1 (5 bases). Germline lookup yields CDR1 LGHDT and CDR2 YNNKEL (reference sequence). The CDR3 has 15 amino acids. Trimming pared 6 bases from V and 1 base from J, leaving 15 bases between. CDR3: CASSRLGGTNTEAFF. The DNA for the CDR3 is TGTGCCAGCAGTCGCTTGGGGGGGACGAACACTGAAGCTTTCTTT.

The chain is built from TRBV7-9 and TRBJ2-1, with 9 bases identical to TRBD1. J gave up 8 bases and V 5 bases, and 7 bases lay outside the gene matches. Per germline, CDR1 SEHNR and CDR2 FQNEAQ (reference sequence). CDR3 size: 14 residues. The CDR3 reads CASSTGQGRDEQFF. For the CDR3, the DNA is TGTGCCAGCAGCACTGGACAGGGGAGGGATGAGCAGTTCTTC. Using reference TRBV7-9 and TRBJ2-1 for the parts outside the CDR3, the full variable domain is DTGVSQNPRHKITKRGQNVTFRCDPISEHNRLYWYRQTLGQGPEFLTYFQNEAQLEKSRLLSDRFSAERPKGSFSTLEIQRTEQGDSAMYLCASSTGQGRDEQFFGPGTRLTVL.

The V and J genes are TRBV7-8 and TRBJ1-2; TRBD1 matches 7 bases. Germline trimming cut 3 bases from V and 8 bases from J; bases unmatched to any gene: 9. Per the germline V gene, CDR1 is SGHVS and CDR2 is FQNEAQ. CDR3 size: 14 residues. CDR3 sequence (DNA): TGTGCCAGCAGCTTCAGACAGGGAGGCCGGGGCTACACCTTC. As protein: CASSFRQGGRGYTF.

This chain uses TRBV11-2 with TRBJ1-4; D not certain. The V and J ends lost 1 base and 7 bases respectively, with 7 bases between them. Germline CDR1 reads SGHAT; CDR2 reads FQNNGV. The CDR3 loop spans 13 amino acids. CDR3 bases: TGTGCCAGCAGCTTAGGAGGCGGTGAAAAACTGTTTTTT. Amino acid sequence: CASSLGGGEKLFF.

V usage is TRBV3-1 (or the pseudogene TRBV3-2) and J usage is TRBJ2-2; D is undetermined. CDR3 length: 15 residues. CDR1 is LGHDT, CDR2 YNNKEL, per germline (reference sequence). Trimming cost V 3 bases and J 6 bases, with 14 bases left between them. The CDR3 nucleotides read TGTGCCAGCAGCCATGCTGGAGAAATCCCCGGGGAGCTGTTTTTT. It specifies CASSHAGEIPGELFF.

The CDR3 is CASSQAGLGTEAFF. The CDR3 DNA is TGTGCCAGCAGCCAAGCCGGACTAGGCACTGAAGCTTTCTTT. The V call is TRBV4-2, the J call TRBJ1-1; no reliable D call. Germline V lookup: CDR1 LGHNA, CDR2 YNFKEQ. The CDR3 totals 14 residues. Deletions cut 1 base from V and 4 bases from J, with 10 bases between.

This chain uses TRBV6-1 with TRBJ1-6; tentatively, D is TRBD1 (6 bases). V lost 2 bases, J lost 7 bases, and 12 bases lay in between. Germline V gene sequence: CDR1 MNHNS, CDR2 SASEGT. The CDR3 has 15 residues. The CDR3 here is CASSESSGVNSPLHF. The CDR3 nucleotides read TGTGCCAGCAGTGAATCCTCAGGGGTGAATTCACCCCTCCACTTT.